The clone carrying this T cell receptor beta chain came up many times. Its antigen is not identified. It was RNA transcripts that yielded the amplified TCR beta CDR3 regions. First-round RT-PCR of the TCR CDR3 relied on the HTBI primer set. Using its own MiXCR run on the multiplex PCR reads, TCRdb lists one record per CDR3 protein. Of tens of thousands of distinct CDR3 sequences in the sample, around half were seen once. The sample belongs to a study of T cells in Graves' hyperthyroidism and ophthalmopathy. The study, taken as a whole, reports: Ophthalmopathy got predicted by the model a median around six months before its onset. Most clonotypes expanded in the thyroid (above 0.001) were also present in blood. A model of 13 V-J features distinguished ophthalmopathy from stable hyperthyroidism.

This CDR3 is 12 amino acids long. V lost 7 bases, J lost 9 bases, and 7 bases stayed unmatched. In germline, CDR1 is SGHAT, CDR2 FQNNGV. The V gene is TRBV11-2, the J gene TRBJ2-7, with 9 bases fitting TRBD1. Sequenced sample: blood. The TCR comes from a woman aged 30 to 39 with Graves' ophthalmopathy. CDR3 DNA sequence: TGTGCCAGCAAGGGGACAGGGCTAGCGCAGTACTTC. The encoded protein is CASKGTGLAQYF. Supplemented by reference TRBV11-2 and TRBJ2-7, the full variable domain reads EAGVAQSPRYKIIEKRQSVAFWCNPISGHATLYWYQQILGQGPKLLIQFQNNGVVDDSQLPKDRFSAERLKGVDSTLKIQPAKLEDSAVYLCASKGTGLAQYFGPGTRLTVT.